This TCR beta chain was sequenced during a study of OX40 agonist ivuxolimab in advanced cancers. For the study at large: From roughly 20 to 85 years was the age range, with a mean of approximately 58 years, and over 80% were male.

Generated by immunoSEQ multiplex PCR, the TCRdb table keeps only in-frame clones and is missing some. The sample lists roughly 66,000 clones, 70% to 90% occurring once. Germline CDR1 is SGHDN and CDR2 is FVKESK. This CDR3 region has 13 residues. Trimming left V 4 bases short and J 1 base short, with 7 bases between. This receptor was identified in an adult with an advanced solid tumor such as melanoma, head and neck, liver or kidney cancer. V gene TRBV14 combines with J gene TRBJ2-5; D is uncertain. The input for sequencing was CD4+ or CD8+ T cells sorted from blood, taken in a trial of the OX40 agonist ivuxolimab. This chain's CDR3 is CASSPSSQETQYF. CDR3 coding DNA: TGTGCCAGCAGCCCCTCTTCCCAAGAGACCCAGTACTTC.